Listed below are T cell receptor beta chains from one sample, sequenced in a study of early T cells in non-severe SARS-CoV-2 infection. MiXCR, applied by TCRdb to the 5' RACE reads, yields one record per CDR3 protein. Found here are about 82,000 distinct CDR3 sequences, roughly 13% of them singletons; the top ten hold about 6%. The sequencing input was whole blood. The origin of the receptors is an adult who was a healthcare worker with PCR-confirmed SARS-CoV-2 infection or an uninfected control (not recorded which). CDR3s leave out the opening cysteine and the closing phenylalanine or tryptophan.

j_call v_call cdr3_aa
TRBJ1-1 TRBV29-1 SVEVGAIRDTEAF
TRBJ1-1 TRBV6-2/TRBV6-3 ASRPDSLNTEAF
TRBJ2-3 TRBV5-4 ASSLGGAGDGTDTQY
TRBJ2-3 TRBV12-3/TRBV12-4 ASRKSGVVADTQY
TRBJ2-3 TRBV12-5 ASGSRDRVDTQY
TRBJ1-5 TRBV28 ASSRPISNQPQH
TRBJ1-5 TRBV20-1 SARALRQGQSNQPQH
TRBJ2-7 TRBV18 ASSPTASYEQY
TRBJ1-2 TRBV3-1 ASSQEHRGYGYT
TRBJ1-2 TRBV3-1 ASSQLQGRPNYGYT
TRBJ2-7 TRBV5-1 ASSNGQGSGYEQY
TRBJ2-7 TRBV2 ASRKTGYEQY
TRBJ1-1 TRBV4-1 ASSQALQGGTEAF
TRBJ2-7 TRBV19 ASSISSGGYEQY
TRBJ1-5 TRBV5-1 ASSPGQGRGNQPQH
TRBJ1-1 TRBV6-6 ASITKGSEAF
TRBJ2-3 TRBV20-1 SAKEWVSVNTQY
TRBJ2-3 TRBV7-8 ASSLDFRTDTQY
TRBJ1-2 TRBV4-1 ASSQDSGQGRFGYT
TRBJ1-1 TRBV10-3 AITAQGYEGTEAF
TRBJ1-4 TRBV20-1 SARDVSTGIGEKLF
TRBJ1-1 TRBV18 ASSRGLNTEAF
TRBJ1-1 TRBV5-1 ASSSVGRDAEAF
TRBJ2-1 TRBV20-1 SASGLAGNEQF
TRBJ2-3 TRBV10-2 ASKLGTGMTDTQY
TRBJ2-1 TRBV6-1 ASSEGGYNEQF
TRBJ1-1 TRBV10-3 AITWGQSNTEAF
TRBJ2-7 TRBV5-1 ASSRIGQNYEQY
TRBJ1-2 TRBV5-1 ASSLDRNYGYT
TRBJ2-1 TRBV20-1 SASSLEGYNEQF
TRBJ2-2 TRBV5-6 ASSLVPRPAGELF
TRBJ1-1 TRBV7-9 ASSRTYSTGYMWDNTEAF
TRBJ2-1 TRBV5-6 ASSFGPSSYNEQF
TRBJ1-2 TRBV6-5 ASSPNPGANYGYT
TRBJ2-2 TRBV11-3 ASSYREDANTGELF
TRBJ1-1 TRBV5-1 ASSLFTGNTEAF
TRBJ1-2 TRBV29-1 SDDSFAYGYT
TRBJ2-2 TRBV29-1 SVLDRRNTGELF
TRBJ2-7 TRBV3-1 ASSSRDRAYEQY
TRBJ2-1 TRBV11-3 ASSLVDTGRQF
TRBJ1-2 TRBV12-3/TRBV12-4 ASSLAGNPLYGYT
TRBJ1-4 TRBV6-5 ASSSPTGSEKLF
TRBJ1-2 TRBV7-8 VSSLGPPGQGALVNYGYT
TRBJ1-5 TRBV2 ASRRRNQPQH
TRBJ2-5 TRBV9 ASSVGGEETQY
TRBJ2-3 TRBV5-1 ASSQAGGISDTQY
TRBJ1-2 TRBV20-1 SARARQGAYGYT
TRBJ1-1 TRBV5-1 ASSLTNRDRVAEAF